The T cell receptor beta chain under discussion was sequenced for a study of early T cells in non-severe SARS-CoV-2 infection. This clonotype was picked up a small number of times. TCRdb reprocessed the 5' RACE reads via MiXCR and lists one record per CDR3 protein. The table lists approximately 75,000 distinct CDR3 sequences, 4.6% of them singletons. V was clipped by 1 base and J by 2 bases, with 5 bases between them. This CDR3 has 13 amino acids. Germline V gene lookup returns CDR1 SGHVS and CDR2 FNYEAQ. This receptor was identified in an adult who was a healthcare worker with PCR-confirmed SARS-CoV-2 infection or an uninfected control (not recorded which). The donor label of this sample is uncertain. This specimen consisted of whole blood, obtained at baseline. The V and J genes are TRBV7-6 and TRBJ2-5; no clear D. CDR3 amino acids: CASSLVGQETQYF. The CDR3 DNA is TGTGCCAGCAGCTTAGTGGGACAAGAGACCCAGTACTTC.